A single sample is the source of the 20 T cell receptor beta chains below, sequenced in a study of CD4+ T cells in melanoma. Generated by immunoSEQ multiplex PCR, the TCRdb table keeps only in-frame clones and is missing some. The table shows some 150,000 clones, with 92% occurring only once. These receptors were collected from a human donor with melanoma.

The gene calls are TRBV7-9 and TRBJ2-3; D unresolved. The CDR3 extends over 12 amino acids. Trimming pared 5 bases from V and 6 bases from J, leaving 9 bases between. Germline assignment: CDR1 SEHNR and CDR2 FQNEAQ (reference sequence). CDR3 DNA sequence: TGTGCCAGCAGCACGACTGTCGATACGCAGTATTTT. Amino acid sequence: CASSTTVDTQYF.

The chain carries TRBV16 and TRBJ2-6, with D tentatively TRBD1 or TRBD2 (5 bases each). The CDR3 spans 19 residues. Germline CDR1 and CDR2: KGHSY and FQNENV. Trimming pared 0 bases from V and 3 bases from J, leaving 18 bases between. The CDR3 is CASSQSILGPRGGANVLTF. The CDR3 bases are TGTGCCAGCAGCCAATCGATCCTGGGACCCCGAGGTGGGGCCAACGTCCTGACTTTC.

This chain uses TRBV7-9 with TRBJ2-7, with 9 bases matching TRBD1. The CDR3 runs 17 residues. The V gene end was trimmed by 4 bases and the J gene end by 3 bases; junction bases not matched to a gene: 13. The germline V gene encodes CDR1 SEHNR and CDR2 FQNEAQ (reference sequence). The CDR3 DNA follows: TGTGCCAGCAGCTCTCAACCGGGACAGGGACCCTTCTACGAGCAGTACTTC. It encodes CASSSQPGQGPFYEQYF.

The chain is built from TRBV9 and TRBJ2-2; 10 nucleotides align to TRBD2. The ends lost 3 bases at V and 3 bases at J; junction bases unmatched: 8. The CDR3 covers 17 residues. Germline V gene lookup returns CDR1 SGDLS and CDR2 YYNGEE. The CDR3 loop is CASSASSGGLDTGELFF. The CDR3 DNA sequence: TGTGCCAGCAGCGCCTCTAGCGGGGGCCTGGACACCGGGGAGCTGTTTTTT.

In this sample, this clone turned up a few times. The rearrangement links TRBV7-8 to TRBJ1-2; TRBD1 matches at 12 bases. V lost 5 bases, J lost 8 bases, and 12 bases stayed unmatched. Germline V gives CDR1 SGHVS, CDR2 FQNEAQ. This CDR3 contains 16 residues. In DNA, the CDR3 is TGTGCCAGCAGCCGACGTCGGGACAGGGGGCGTGAAGGCTACACCTTC. Translation gives CASSRRRDRGREGYTF.

This sequence joins TRBV7-2 and TRBJ1-1; D might be TRBD1 (6 bases). Germline loops: CDR1 SGHTA, CDR2 FQGNSA. V lost 0 bases, J lost 0 bases, and 11 bases lay in between. The CDR3 totals 16 residues. Here the CDR3 reads CASSLAGRGVNTEAFF. The CDR3, as DNA: TGTGCCAGCAGCTTAGCTGGCAGGGGCGTGAACACTGAAGCTTTCTTT.

The chain carries TRBV5-1 and TRBJ2-7; D possibly corresponds to TRBD1 (6 bases). The CDR3 contains 13 residues. Per germline, CDR1 SGHRS and CDR2 YFSETQ. V lost 4 bases, J lost 1 base, and 9 bases lay in between. CDR3 residues: CASSQGNSYEQYF. Written as DNA, the CDR3 is TGCGCCAGCAGCCAGGGGAATTCCTACGAGCAGTACTTC.

This clone was observed once. V usage is TRBV5-4 and J usage is TRBJ1-1; D is ambiguous. This CDR3 region has 13 residues. CDR1 is SGHNT and CDR2 is YYREEE in the germline V gene (reference sequence). V lost 2 bases, J lost 1 base, and 6 bases lay in between. In DNA form, the CDR3 reads TGTGCCAGCAGCTTTGGGTCGAACACTGAAGCTTTCTTT. Translating gives CASSFGSNTEAFF.

The V call is TRBV12-5, the J call TRBJ1-6; D is ambiguous. The CDR3 spans 12 residues. V lost 2 bases and J 6 bases, leaving 2 bases between the germline ends. The germline V gene encodes CDR1 LGHNT and CDR2 FRNRAP. The CDR3 spells CASGLPNSPLHF. Written as DNA, the CDR3 is TGTGCTAGTGGTTTGCCTAATTCACCCCTCCACTTT.

This sequence joins TRBV29-1 and TRBJ2-5; D tentatively reads TRBD1 or TRBD2 (5 bases each). The ends were cut back, 4 bases at V and 2 bases at J, with 14 bases in the middle. The CDR3 is made up of 14 amino acids. CDR1 and CDR2 (germline): SQVTM, ANQGSEA. The CDR3 spells CSVGVGRSQETQYF. CDR3 coding DNA: TGCAGCGTTGGAGTGGGACGAAGTCAAGAGACCCAGTACTTC.

This chain connects TRBV28 to TRBJ1-3; TRBD1 is a possible D gene (5 bases). The V end was cut by 2 bases, the J end by 1 base, with 9 bases between. The CDR3 runs to 15 residues. Germline V gene sequence: CDR1 MDHEN, CDR2 SYDVKM. The CDR3 loop is CASSLLQVSGNTIYF. The CDR3, as DNA: TGTGCCAGCAGTTTACTACAGGTGTCTGGAAACACCATATATTTT.

The chain has TRBV2 and TRBJ1-2; D uncertain. The CDR3 spans 11 residues. Germline V gene data show CDR1 as SNHLY and CDR2 as FYNNEI. Trimming removed 1 base at V and 7 bases at J, with 4 bases between. CDR3 DNA sequence: TGTGCCAGCAGTGAAGGCGGTGGCTACACCTTC. Its translation: CASSEGGGYTF.

This chain connects TRBV7-2 to TRBJ2-3, with 8 bases aligning to TRBD2. V was clipped by 3 bases and J by 2 bases; unmatched bases: 10. There are 17 residues in the CDR3. CDR1 and CDR2 (germline): SGHTA, FQGNSA. The CDR3 DNA sequence: TGTGCCAGCAGCTTCGAATTAGCGGGGCCCCTCACAGATACGCAGTATTTT. It yields the protein CASSFELAGPLTDTQYF.

The CDR3 nucleotides are TGTGCCAGCAGCGTTGCTCCTAGCGGGGGAGGGGATACGCAGTATTTT. This codes for CASSVAPSGGGDTQYF. The J gene is TRBJ2-3, the V gene TRBV9, with 10 bases fitting TRBD2. CDR1 is SGDLS and CDR2 is YYNGEE in the germline V gene. This CDR3 has 16 amino acids. V was clipped by 2 bases and J by 6 bases; unmatched bases: 9.

The V gene is TRBV5-5, the J gene TRBJ1-1; D gene ambiguous. Germline CDR1 SGHKS, CDR2 YYEKEE (reference sequence). The CDR3 is 14 residues long. The V end was cut by 2 bases, the J end by 8 bases, with 16 bases between. CDR3 in amino acids: CASSFAGYTEEAFF. The CDR3 nucleotides are TGTGCCAGCAGCTTCGCGGGATACACTGAGGAAGCTTTCTTT. Drawing the rest from reference TRBV5-5 and TRBJ1-1, the complete variable domain is DAGVTQSPTHLIKTRGQQVTLRCSPISGHKSVSWYQQVLGQGPQFIFQYYEKEERGRGNFPDRFSARQFPNYSSELNVNALLLGDSALYLCASSFAGYTEEAFFGQGTRLTVV.

CDR3 sequence (DNA): TGCGCCAGCAGCTCGGGGACGGGACTTAATCAGCCCCAGCATTTT. Translating it yields CASSSGTGLNQPQHF. The chain uses TRBV5-1 and TRBJ1-5; D possibly corresponds to TRBD1 (5 bases). Trimming cost V 3 bases and J 4 bases, with 14 bases left between them. The germline V gene has CDR1 SGHRS and CDR2 YFSETQ. The CDR3 totals 15 residues.

V is TRBV19 and J is TRBJ1-1; D remains unclear. CDR3 size: 13 residues. The ends were cut back, 6 bases at V and 3 bases at J, with 11 bases in the middle. Germline V gives CDR1 LNHDA, CDR2 SQIVND (reference sequence). CDR3 bases: TGTGCCAGTAGAAAGGGAGGCTACACTGAAGCTTTCTTT. It is translated as CASRKGGYTEAFF.

The chain couples TRBV6-5 to TRBJ2-1; 7 bases line up with TRBD2. This CDR3 is built from 13 residues. Germline trimming cut 7 bases from V and 2 bases from J; bases unmatched to any gene: 2. Germline V CDR1 and CDR2: MNHEY, SVGAGI. The CDR3 bases are TGTGCCAGCATGGCGGGGGCCTACAATGAGCAGTTCTTC. Translating it yields CASMAGAYNEQFF.

The V and J genes are TRBV6-5 and TRBJ1-2; D is ambiguous. CDR3 length: 15 amino acids. Germline CDR1 and CDR2: MNHEY and SVGAGI. Between the trimmed V and J ends, which lost 5 bases and 7 bases, there was a span of 20 bases. The CDR3 region has the DNA TGTGCCAGCAGTCCGATAGCCGCCGGTAGCGGTGGCTACACCTTC. Its translation: CASSPIAAGSGGYTF.

This chain links TRBV7-8 with TRBJ2-3; maybe TRBD2 (5 bases). Germline assignment: CDR1 SGHVS and CDR2 FQNEAQ. Between the trimmed V and J ends, which lost 4 bases and 6 bases, there was a span of 14 bases. The CDR3 is made up of 14 amino acids. This CDR3 is CASSYRETADTQYF. For the CDR3, the DNA is TGTGCCAGCAGCTACCGGGAAACCGCGGATACGCAGTATTTT. The full variable domain, rest sourced from reference TRBV7-8 and TRBJ2-3, is GAGVSQSPRYKVAKRGQDVALRCDPISGHVSLFWYQQALGQGPEFLTYFQNEAQLDKSGLPSDRFFAERPEGSVSTLKIQRTQQEDSAVYLCASSYRETADTQYFGPGTRLTVL.